These T cell receptor beta chains were read from a single sample in a study of cytomegalovirus exposure and HLA in healthy donors. TCRdb keeps only in-frame clones here, not all; method: immunoSEQ multiplex PCR. The sample includes tens of thousands of clones, approximately 63% seen only once; the top ten take under 8%. Sequencing input: PBMCs. The receptors come from a woman in her 30s in good health and CMV-seronegative. CDR3s include the opening cysteine and the closing phenylalanine or tryptophan. Fields, in order: D gene, clone size, V gene, J gene, CDR3 protein, CDR3 DNA. A D gene is named only where the DNA matches it firmly. Only some rows state a clone size, as once, few, many or a class for expanded clones.

TRBD1	medium-sized	TRBV7-9	TRBJ1-2	CASSPDRAYGYTF	TGTGCCAGCAGCCCGGACAGGGCCTATGGCTACACCTTC
TRBD2	-	TRBV5-6	TRBJ2-1	CASSDKMGSGIYNEQFF	TGTGCCAGCAGCGATAAAATGGGTAGCGGGATTTACAATGAGCAGTTCTTC
-	-	TRBV5-6	TRBJ1-6	CASSKASTLVNSPLHF	TGTGCCAGCAGCAAAGCCTCGACATTGGTCAATTCACCCCTCCACTTT
-	once	TRBV18	TRBJ2-2	CASSPSSAGTGELFF	TGTGCCAGCTCACCATCTAGCGCGGGCACCGGGGAGCTGTTTTTT
-	few	TRBV15	TRBJ1-2	CATSRRELYGYTF	TGTGCCACCAGCCGACGGGAGCTTTATGGCTACACCTTC
-	-	TRBV5-1	TRBJ1-2	CASSLDARGSYTF	TGCGCCAGCAGCTTGGACGCACGCGGAAGCTACACCTTC
TRBD1	-	TRBV11-1	TRBJ2-7	CASSPPGQGVYEQYF	TGTGCCAGCAGCCCACCGGGACAGGGGGTATACGAGCAGTACTTC
-	-	TRBV18	TRBJ2-3	CASSWSSGPTDTQYF	TGTGCCAGCTCATGGAGTAGCGGCCCCACAGATACGCAGTATTTT
-	-	TRBV21-1	TRBJ1-5	CASPRQPQHF	TGTGCCAGCCCCCGTCAGCCCCAGCATTTT
-	-	TRBV7-9	TRBJ1-2	CASSLSRFEDGYTF	TGTGCCAGCAGCTTAAGTAGATTCGAAGATGGCTACACCTTC
TRBD1	-	TRBV11-1	TRBJ2-7	CASSDRGSNSYEQYF	TGTGCCAGCAGCGACAGGGGTTCGAACTCCTACGAGCAGTACTTC
TRBD2	-	TRBV5-1	TRBJ2-7	CASSLGLAGATYEQYF	TGCGCCAGCAGTCTGGGGCTAGCGGGGGCTACCTACGAGCAGTACTTC
-	-	TRBV5-8	TRBJ2-3	CASSLVYGAYTQYF	TGTGCCAGCAGCTTGGTTTATGGGGCCTATACGCAGTATTTT
TRBD1	-	TRBV10-3	TRBJ1-1	CAISRQGLGTEAFF	TGTGCCATCAGCAGACAGGGGTTGGGCACTGAAGCTTTCTTT
-	-	TRBV28	TRBJ2-7	CASSFGTGTYEQYF	TGTGCCAGCAGTTTCGGAACAGGGACCTACGAGCAGTACTTC
TRBD2	-	TRBV4-3	TRBJ2-3	CASSRRLAGGSTQYF	TGCGCCAGCAGCCGACGACTAGCGGGAGGGTCTACGCAGTATTTT
-	-	TRBV9	TRBJ1-3	CASSQASTGGNTIYF	TGTGCCAGCAGCCAAGCCTCAACGGGGGGAAACACCATATATTTT
-	once	TRBV5-1	TRBJ2-7	CASSLVSREGEQYF	TGCGCCAGCAGCTTGGTATCCAGGGAAGGCGAGCAGTACTTC
-	few	TRBV10-3	TRBJ2-2	CAISGTPGDTGELFF	TGTGCCATCAGTGGAACCCCCGGGGACACCGGGGAGCTGTTTTTT
-	-	TRBV6-6	TRBJ2-1	CASSYWGDGAYNEQFF	TGTGCCAGCAGTTACTGGGGGGACGGCGCCTACAATGAGCAGTTCTTC
-	-	TRBV6-9	TRBJ2-3	CASPSTDTQYF	TGTGCCAGCCCTAGCACAGATACGCAGTATTTT
TRBD1	-	TRBV4-3	TRBJ1-4	CASSQDSEGANEKLFF	TGCGCCAGCAGCCAAGATTCTGAGGGGGCCAATGAAAAACTGTTTTTT
-	-	TRBV19	TRBJ1-1	CASATGPDYKAFF	TGTGCCAGTGCCACAGGACCTGATTATAAAGCTTTCTTT
TRBD1	-	TRBV4-1	TRBJ1-6	CASSQDLGRGNNSPLHF	TGCGCCAGCAGCCAAGATCTTGGCAGGGGGAATAATTCACCCCTCCACTTT